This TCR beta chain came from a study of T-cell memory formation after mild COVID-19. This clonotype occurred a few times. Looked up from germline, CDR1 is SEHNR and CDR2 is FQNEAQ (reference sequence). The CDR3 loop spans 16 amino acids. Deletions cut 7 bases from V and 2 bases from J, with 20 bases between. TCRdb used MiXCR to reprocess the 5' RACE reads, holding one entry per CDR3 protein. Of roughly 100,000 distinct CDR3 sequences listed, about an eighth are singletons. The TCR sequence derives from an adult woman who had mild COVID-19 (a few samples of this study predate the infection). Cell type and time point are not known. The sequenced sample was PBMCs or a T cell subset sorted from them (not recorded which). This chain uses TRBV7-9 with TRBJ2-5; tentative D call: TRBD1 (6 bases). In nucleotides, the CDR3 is TGTGCCAGCATTCCGCCCAGGGGAATGGGGCAAGAGACCCAGTACTTC. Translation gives CASIPPRGMGQETQYF.